These 16 T cell receptor beta chains originate from one sample sequenced in a study of T cell repertoires in ileal Crohn's disease. Clones were read by immunoSEQ multiplex PCR, and TCRdb kept only the in-frame ones, dropping some. The sample shows about 6,400 clones, about 85% of them seen only once. The sequencing input was ileal tissue. All receptors come from an adult with Crohn's disease.

The V call is TRBV30, the J call TRBJ2-7, with D possibly being TRBD1 (5 bases). The CDR3 has 13 amino acids. V was shortened by 4 bases and J by 6 bases, with 16 bases between the two germline ends. CDR1 is GTSNPN and CDR2 is SVGIG in the germline V gene (reference sequence). The CDR3 DNA is TGTGCCTGGAAACCCAAGGGGCCTCGCGAGCAGTACTTC. It encodes CAWKPKGPREQYF.

The chain is built from TRBV25-1 and TRBJ2-1; D remains ambiguous. Germline-derived CDR1 and CDR2 are MGHDK and SYGVNS. The CDR3 has 13 amino acids. V was pared by 2 bases and J by 6 bases, with 8 bases between. For the CDR3, the DNA is TGTGCCAGCAGTGAAAATGGCCCCAATGAGCAGTTCTTC. Translating gives CASSENGPNEQFF.

DNA for the CDR3: TGTGCCAGCAGGTCCCAGGCAAGTTATAGCAATCAGCCCCAGCATTTT. This gives the protein CASRSQASYSNQPQHF. This chain joins TRBV2 and TRBJ1-5, with unresolved D. CDR3 length: 16 amino acids. V was cut by 6 bases and J by 0 bases, with 15 bases left in between. Germline V gene data show CDR1 as SNHLY and CDR2 as FYNNEI.

Only one count was recorded for this clone. The V gene is TRBV7-2, the J gene TRBJ2-7, with 10 bases that match TRBD2. Trimming at V came to 5 bases and at J to 3 bases, leaving 4 bases not matched to a gene. This CDR3 has 14 residues. CDR1 and CDR2 (germline): SGHTA, FQGNSA. CDR3 sequence (DNA): TGTGCCAGCAGCCCCCGACTAGCGGGCTACGAGCAGTACTTC. The encoded protein is CASSPRLAGYEQYF.

This chain links TRBV28 with TRBJ1-1; 7 bases match TRBD1. Germline assignment: CDR1 MDHEN and CDR2 SYDVKM. The trim removed 6 bases at V and 7 bases at J, leaving 11 bases unmatched. The CDR3 length is 14 residues. DNA of the CDR3: TGTGCCAGCAGATACCTAGGGGGCTTCGGTGAAGCTTTCTTT. Protein product: CASRYLGGFGEAFF.

This chain joins TRBV5-1 and TRBJ2-7; 9 bases map to TRBD2. Germline CDR1 is SGHRS and CDR2 is YFSETQ. V shed 0 bases, J shed 2 bases, and the junction held 3 bases outside the gene matches. The CDR3 spans 15 residues. Here the CDR3 DNA reads TGCGCCAGCAGCTTGGGTAGCGGGAGACCCTACGAGCAGTACTTC. It translates to CASSLGSGRPYEQYF.

The chain combines TRBV5-4 with TRBJ1-5; tentative D call: TRBD1 (5 bases). Germline CDR1 and CDR2: SGHNT and YYREEE (reference sequence). The CDR3 runs 15 residues. Trimming took 0 bases from V and 7 from J, leaving 14 bases between them. CDR3: CASSLDGGIAQPQHF. In nucleotides, the CDR3 is TGTGCCAGCAGCTTGGACGGGGGAATCGCGCAGCCCCAGCATTTT.

V gene TRBV7-3 combines with J gene TRBJ2-3, with TRBD2 matching 10 bases. Per the germline V gene, CDR1 is SGHTA and CDR2 is FQGTGA. This CDR3 has 15 amino acids. Losses at the gene ends were 4 bases for V and 2 bases for J; bases not matched to a gene: 3. The CDR3 nucleotides are TGTGCCAGCAGCTATAGCGGGAGGCCCACAGATACGCAGTATTTT. This gives the protein CASSYSGRPTDTQYF.

The chain carries TRBV7-9 and TRBJ2-1; 12 positions match TRBD2. This CDR3 comprises 15 residues. Trimming removed 0 bases from V and 9 bases from J; junction bases left unmatched: 3. Germline CDR1 reads SEHNR; CDR2 reads FQNEAQ (reference sequence). CDR3: CASSLAASGRGEQFF. In DNA, the CDR3 is TGTGCCAGCAGCTTAGCGGCTAGCGGGAGGGGTGAGCAGTTCTTC.

This clone was counted between two and nine times. V usage is TRBV6-1 and J usage is TRBJ1-1; D not certain. The V end was cut by 3 bases, the J end by 0 bases, with 5 bases between. Germline CDR1 MNHNS, CDR2 SASEGT. The CDR3 is 13 residues long. This CDR3 is CASSDKMNTEAFF. CDR3 nucleotide sequence: TGTGCCAGCAGTGACAAAATGAACACTGAAGCTTTCTTT.

This clone was observed once. The rearrangement links TRBV6-5 to TRBJ1-5; TRBD1 is a possible D gene (5 bases). V gave up 6 bases and J gave up 4 bases, with 16 bases separating them. Looked up from germline, CDR1 is MNHEY and CDR2 is SVGAGI. This CDR3 comprises 15 residues. The CDR3 coding sequence is TGTGCCAGCAGACCGTCGCAGGGTTGGAATCAGCCCCAGCATTTT. Amino acids: CASRPSQGWNQPQHF.

The chain recombines TRBV9 with TRBJ1-1; 8 bases match TRBD1. Germline V gene lookup returns CDR1 SGDLS and CDR2 YYNGEE. The CDR3 sequence is 15 residues long. The trim removed 2 bases at V and 0 bases at J, leaving 3 bases unmatched. For the CDR3, the DNA is TGTGCCAGCAGCGTTGGACAGGGTTTGAACACTGAAGCTTTCTTT. Protein product: CASSVGQGLNTEAFF.

The gene calls are TRBV7-3 and TRBJ2-1; TRBD2 might be the D (5 bases). The CDR3 sequence is 14 residues long. Trimming removed 3 bases from V and 5 bases from J, with 11 bases in between. Germline-derived CDR1 and CDR2 are SGHTA and FQGTGA. The CDR3 is CASSFSGLHNEQFF. The CDR3 nucleotides read TGTGCCAGCAGCTTTTCTGGACTTCACAATGAGCAGTTCTTC.

The chain combines TRBV30 with TRBJ2-7; D not certain. Germline loops: CDR1 GTSNPN, CDR2 SVGIG (reference sequence). This CDR3 comprises 13 residues. Trimming removed 0 bases from V and 2 bases from J, with 8 bases in between. CDR3 region: CAWSVNNAYEQYF. The CDR3, as DNA: TGTGCCTGGAGTGTAAACAACGCCTACGAGCAGTACTTC.

The rearrangement links TRBV5-1 to TRBJ2-7; 11 nucleotides match TRBD2. The CDR3 is 15 amino acids. V gave up 4 bases and J gave up 2 bases; unmatched junction bases: 5. Germline V gene sequence: CDR1 SGHRS, CDR2 YFSETQ. Here the CDR3 reads CASSVLSGRAYEQYF. The CDR3 DNA reads TGCGCCAGCAGCGTACTTAGCGGGAGGGCCTACGAGCAGTACTTC.

This sequence joins TRBV19 and TRBJ2-6; TRBD1 might be the D (5 bases). This CDR3 is 18 amino acids long. Trimming cost V 7 bases and J 2 bases, with 21 bases left between them. Looked up from germline, CDR1 is LNHDA and CDR2 is SQIVND (reference sequence). The CDR3, as DNA: TGTGCCAGTACCCGATGGGGCAGGGCTCTGCCTGGGGCCAACGTCCTGACTTTC. Protein product: CASTRWGRALPGANVLTF.